These 28 T cell receptor beta chains were all obtained from the same sample, sequenced in a study of a mutant IDH1 vaccine in newly diagnosed glioma. Their recognized antigens are unknown. The data were produced by immunoSEQ multiplex PCR, yet TCRdb's version contains in-frame clones alone and is incomplete. Among tens of thousands of clones, 75% to 85% were seen once, and the ten largest hold 9.5% to 13%. Time point described: week 5, during vaccination. What each vaccine dose contained was 300 ug of mutant IDH1 20-mer peptide, accompanied by topical imiquimod. The source was PBMCs, collected from a glioma patient whose treatment included an IDH1 peptide vaccine. The receptor set was obtained from a man over 45 with glioma.

The rearrangement uses TRBV28 and TRBJ2-7; D may match TRBD1 or TRBD2 (6 bases each). This CDR3 contains 15 residues. The V and J ends lost 5 bases and 3 bases respectively, with 17 bases between them. CDR1 MDHEN and CDR2 SYDVKM come from the germline V gene. Here the CDR3 DNA reads TGTGCCAGCAGTACTCCCAGCGGAGGGGGCTACGAGCAGTACTTC. Its translation is CASSTPSGGGYEQYF.

This chain uses TRBV5-1 with TRBJ1-2; weak D call: TRBD1 (5 bases). The germline V gene has CDR1 SGHRS and CDR2 YFSETQ. This CDR3 contains 14 residues. V was trimmed by 5 bases and J by 3 bases, leaving 14 bases between them. The CDR3 coding sequence is TGCGCCAGCAGAGGGACCATTCATGACTATGGCTACACCTTC. Translating it yields CASRGTIHDYGYTF.

The chain carries TRBV5-6 and TRBJ1-5; possible D gene TRBD1, 6 bases. This CDR3 has 15 amino acids. Germline-derived CDR1 and CDR2 are SGHDT and YYEEEE. With 5 bases removed from V and 6 bases from J, the gap between germline ends came to 18 bases. The CDR3 bases are TGTGCCAGCAGTTCAATCGGAGGGGGAGGTCAGCCCCAGCATTTT. It is translated as CASSSIGGGGQPQHF. Based on the CDR3 plus reference TRBV5-6 and TRBJ1-5, the full variable domain is DAGVTQSPTHLIKTRGQQVTLRCSPKSGHDTVSWYQQALGQGPQFIFQYYEEEERQRGNFPDRFSGHQFPNYSSELNVNALLLGDSALYLCASSSIGGGGQPQHFGDGTRLSIL.

This chain connects TRBV28 to TRBJ1-1; possible D gene TRBD1, 5 bases. V was shortened by 5 bases and J by 4 bases, with 17 bases between the two germline ends. The CDR3 is 15 residues long. Germline values: CDR1 MDHEN, CDR2 SYDVKM. Here the CDR3 reads CASSPTIGDGTEAFF. CDR3 sequence (DNA): TGTGCCAGCAGTCCCACTATAGGGGACGGCACTGAAGCTTTCTTT.

The chain uses TRBV6-1 and TRBJ2-7; TRBD1 matches 8 bases. J lost 4 bases, V lost 2 bases, and 13 bases had no gene match. The CDR3 is 17 amino acids. In germline, CDR1 is MNHNS, CDR2 SASEGT. DNA for the CDR3: TGTGCCAGCAGTGAAATAAAGGCAGGGACAGGATTTTACGAGCAGTACTTC. Encoded protein: CASSEIKAGTGFYEQYF.

The chain links TRBV4-1 to TRBJ2-6; D is uncertain. The V end lost 4 bases, the J end lost 1 base, and 11 bases lay between the germline ends. The CDR3 has 16 amino acids. The germline CDR1 and CDR2 sequences are MGHRA and YSYEKL. The CDR3 region has the DNA TGCGCCAGCAGCCCCCCAGACTCTTCTGGGGCCAACGTCCTGACTTTC. Encoded protein: CASSPPDSSGANVLTF.

The chain uses TRBV10-3 and TRBJ2-7; 12 bases map to TRBD2. CDR3 size: 15 residues. The V and J ends lost 3 bases and 6 bases, in that order; junction bases with no gene match: 6. CDR1 is ENHRY, CDR2 SYGVKD, per germline. For the CDR3, the DNA is TGTGCCATCAGTGATCTAGCGGGAGGGCCGCGCGAGCAGTACTTC. Its translation: CAISDLAGGPREQYF.

This chain connects TRBV9 to TRBJ2-3; 7 bases agree with TRBD1. Germline V gene sequence: CDR1 SGDLS, CDR2 YYNGEE. The V gene end was trimmed by 4 bases and the J gene end by 3 bases; junction bases not matched to a gene: 8. The CDR3 is made up of 15 amino acids. The CDR3 nucleotides are TGTGCCAGCAGCCCCCGAGGACAGGCAACAGATACGCAGTATTTT. It specifies CASSPRGQATDTQYF.

V and J are TRBV7-9 and TRBJ2-7; unclear D gene. This CDR3 region has 14 residues. V was shortened by 3 bases and J by 0 bases, with 9 bases between the two germline ends. Per the germline V gene, CDR1 is SEHNR and CDR2 is FQNEAQ (reference sequence). This CDR3 is CASSFPSNSYEQYF. For the CDR3, the DNA is TGTGCCAGCAGCTTCCCCAGCAACTCCTACGAGCAGTACTTC. The variable domain in full, completed from reference TRBV7-9 and TRBJ2-7, reads DTGVSQNPRHKITKRGQNVTFRCDPISEHNRLYWYRQTLGQGPEFLTYFQNEAQLEKSRLLSDRFSAERPKGSFSTLEIQRTEQGDSAMYLCASSFPSNSYEQYFGPGTRLTVT.

The rearrangement uses TRBV7-6 and TRBJ1-4; TRBD1 aligns across 7 bases. V shed 5 bases, J shed 8 bases, and the junction held 5 bases outside the gene matches. CDR3 size: 13 residues. Germline V gene lookup returns CDR1 SGHVS and CDR2 FNYEAQ. CDR3 region: CASSRETGEKLFF. CDR3 nucleotides: TGTGCCAGCAGCCGAGAGACAGGGGAAAAACTGTTTTTT.

The V and J genes are TRBV7-8 and TRBJ1-3, with D maybe TRBD1 (6 bases). There are 15 residues in the CDR3. V was trimmed by 3 bases and J by 2 bases, leaving 11 bases between them. Germline V CDR1 and CDR2: SGHVS, FQNEAQ. The CDR3 DNA follows: TGTGCCAGCAGCTTTGGGGGCTTTGCTGGAAACACCATATATTTT. Protein sequence: CASSFGGFAGNTIYF.

V usage is TRBV7-7 and J usage is TRBJ2-3; TRBD1 agrees at 7 bases. The CDR3 has 13 amino acids. Germline loops: CDR1 SSHAT, CDR2 FNYEAQ (reference sequence). V shed 5 bases, J shed 4 bases, and the junction held 3 bases outside the gene matches. CDR3 residues: CASSRTGPDTQYF. DNA for the CDR3: TGTGCCAGCAGCCGGACAGGACCAGATACGCAGTATTTT.

This sequence joins TRBV14 and TRBJ2-2; D gene uncertain. The CDR3 has 14 residues. The V end lost 1 base, the J end lost 3 bases, and 6 bases lay between the germline ends. Looked up from germline, CDR1 is SGHDN and CDR2 is FVKESK. In nucleotides, the CDR3 is TGTGCCAGCAGCCAAGTGCCAGACACCGGGGAGCTGTTTTTT. Translated: CASSQVPDTGELFF.

The chain recombines TRBV5-1 with TRBJ2-5; tentatively, D is TRBD1 (6 bases). Germline V gene data show CDR1 as SGHRS and CDR2 as YFSETQ. V dropped 2 bases and J dropped 4 bases, with 9 bases sitting between them. This CDR3 is 13 amino acids long. The CDR3 region is CASSLQGRETQYF. CDR3 DNA: TGCGCCAGCAGCTTACAGGGACGAGAGACCCAGTACTTC.

The rearrangement uses TRBV5-1 and TRBJ2-7; 7 bases align to TRBD1. Germline V gives CDR1 SGHRS, CDR2 YFSETQ. The CDR3 extends over 14 amino acids. The V and J ends lost 1 base and 4 bases, in that order; junction bases with no gene match: 5. The CDR3 DNA sequence: TGCGCCAGCAGCTTGCAAGGGACAGAATACGAGCAGTACTTC. This gives the protein CASSLQGTEYEQYF. The full variable domain, with the rest looked up from reference TRBV5-1 and TRBJ2-7, is KAGVTQTPRYLIKTRGQQVTLSCSPISGHRSVSWYQQTPGQGLQFLFEYFSETQRNKGNFPGRFSGRQFSNSRSEMNVSTLELGDSALYLCASSLQGTEYEQYFGPGTRLTVT.

The chain couples TRBV6-4 to TRBJ1-6; D is unresolved. Looked up from germline, CDR1 is MRHNA and CDR2 is SNTAGT. The germline V and J ends were trimmed by 2 bases and 7 bases, with 6 bases remaining between them. CDR3 length: 13 amino acids. This chain's CDR3 is CASSDGRNSPLHF. The CDR3, as DNA: TGTGCCAGCAGTGACGGGAGAAATTCACCCCTCCACTTT.

The chain is built from TRBV29-1 and TRBJ1-1; D is perhaps TRBD1 (5 bases). There are 12 residues in the CDR3. Germline CDR1 is SQVTM and CDR2 is ANQGSEA. DNA for the CDR3: TGCAGTCCCTTTCGGGGGAGCACTGAAGCTTTCTTT. Amino acid sequence: CSPFRGSTEAFF.

The V and J genes are TRBV18 and TRBJ2-2; 7 bases align to TRBD1. Germline-derived CDR1 and CDR2 are KGHSH and LQKENI. V was pared by 4 bases and J by 1 base, with 3 bases of the junction left unmatched. The CDR3 is 15 amino acids. The CDR3 loop reads CASSLGQVNTGELFF. CDR3 nucleotides: TGTGCCAGCTCACTCGGACAGGTGAACACCGGGGAGCTGTTTTTT.

The CDR3 here is CASSPWTSERDTQYF. DNA of the CDR3: TGCGCCAGCAGCCCGTGGACTAGCGAGAGAGATACGCAGTATTTT. The rearrangement links TRBV5-1 to TRBJ2-3; TRBD2 agrees at 9 bases. V was pared by 4 bases and J by 5 bases, with 8 bases of the junction left unmatched. CDR3 size: 15 residues. Germline loops: CDR1 SGHRS, CDR2 YFSETQ.

V gene TRBV7-8 combines with J gene TRBJ2-7; a weak D match, TRBD2 (6 bases). The CDR3 extends over 12 amino acids. V lost 5 bases to trimming and J lost 3 bases, with 8 bases between them. Germline V CDR1 and CDR2: SGHVS, FQNEAQ. CDR3 in amino acids: CASSRSGYEQYF. As DNA, the CDR3 is TGTGCCAGCAGCCGTAGCGGCTACGAGCAGTACTTC.

This chain connects TRBV7-9 to TRBJ2-3; D unresolved. Germline V gene lookup returns CDR1 SEHNR and CDR2 FQNEAQ (reference sequence). The CDR3 sequence is 15 residues long. Trimming shortened V by 3 bases and J by 4 bases, and 14 bases separated the two germline ends. In DNA form, the CDR3 reads TGTGCCAGCAGCTTTGTCGGCATAGAGGCAGATACGCAGTATTTT. Protein: CASSFVGIEADTQYF. Full variable domain (missing parts from reference TRBV7-9 and TRBJ2-3): DTGVSQNPRHKITKRGQNVTFRCDPISEHNRLYWYRQTLGQGPEFLTYFQNEAQLEKSRLLSDRFSAERPKGSFSTLEIQRTEQGDSAMYLCASSFVGIEADTQYFGPGTRLTVL.

The CDR3 protein is CASSQDWTGDNEQFF. Written as DNA, the CDR3 is TGCGCCAGCAGCCAAGATTGGACAGGGGACAATGAGCAGTTCTTC. The chain uses TRBV4-3 and TRBJ2-1; 9 positions match TRBD1. The CDR3 extends over 15 amino acids. Germline-derived CDR1 and CDR2 are LGHNA and YSLEER. The ends lost 0 bases at V and 5 bases at J; junction bases unmatched: 2.

This chain links TRBV28 with TRBJ2-7; 11 positions match TRBD2. The CDR3 consists of 15 residues. Germline V gene lookup returns CDR1 MDHEN and CDR2 SYDVKM. V shed 6 bases, J shed 4 bases, and the junction held 8 bases outside the gene matches. The CDR3 DNA sequence: TGTGCCAGCAGCATAGCGGGGGGGAGGGATTACGAGCAGTACTTC. It translates to CASSIAGGRDYEQYF.

V and J are TRBV11-3 and TRBJ2-1, with D maybe TRBD1 (6 bases). The V and J ends lost 11 bases and 9 bases respectively, with 20 bases between them. Germline CDR1 and CDR2: SGHNT and YENEEA. The length of the CDR3 is 13 residues. The CDR3 DNA follows: TGTGCCTGCTCGAGGCAGGGGCTCAGTGAGCAGTTCTTC. Translating gives CACSRQGLSEQFF. Together with reference TRBV11-3 and TRBJ2-1, the CDR3 gives the full variable domain: EAGVVQSPRYKIIEKKQPVAFWCNPISGHNTLYWYLQNLGQGPELLIRYENEEAVDDSQLPKDRFSAERLKGVDSTLKIQPAELGDSAVYLCACSRQGLSEQFFGPGTRLTVL.

This rearrangement joins TRBV6-6 to TRBJ2-4; D call uncertain. CDR1 is MNHNY, CDR2 SVGAGI, per germline (reference sequence). Trimming removed 6 bases from V and 3 bases from J, with 15 bases in between. The CDR3 totals 15 residues. Here the CDR3 DNA reads TGTGCCAGCAGCCACGGCGGTGCGGACAAAAACATTCAGTACTTC. This encodes CASSHGGADKNIQYF.

This chain connects TRBV18 to TRBJ1-1; no definite D call. CDR3 length: 11 residues. Germline V gene data show CDR1 as KGHSH and CDR2 as LQKENI. The ends were cut back, 5 bases at V and 8 bases at J, with 9 bases in the middle. The CDR3 region has the DNA TGTGCCAGCTCAGCAAAAAGGGAAGCTTTCTTT. It encodes CASSAKREAFF.

This clone was detected only once. The chain combines TRBV5-6 with TRBJ2-1, with D perhaps matching TRBD2 (5 bases). CDR3 size: 12 residues. From germline, CDR1 is SGHDT and CDR2 YYEEEE. The V end lost 4 bases, the J end lost 15 bases, and 17 bases lay between the germline ends. CDR3 in DNA: TGTGCCAGCAGCCTACGGACGGCTAGCTGGTTCTTC. As protein: CASSLRTASWFF.

This clone came up a few times. This chain uses TRBV25-1 with TRBJ1-2; D remains unclear. The germline gives CDR1 MGHDK, CDR2 SYGVNS. Between the trimmed V and J ends, which lost 3 bases and 2 bases, there was a span of 4 bases. The CDR3 runs 12 residues. The CDR3 sequence is CASSDRNYGYTF. CDR3 bases: TGTGCCAGCAGTGACAGGAACTATGGCTACACCTTC.